This is a list of T cell receptor beta chains from one sample in a study of human T cells and chemical hapten exposure. TCRdb passed the RACE reads through MiXCR, listing each CDR3 protein once. The sample shows a few hundred thousand distinct CDR3 sequences, 5% to 6.5% of them seen only once. The sample consisted of whole blood, taken in connection with sensitization to the hapten diphenylcyclopropenone (DPC). The receptors come from a woman aged 18-29 years with alopecia areata. Some clones in this sample may be carry-over from other donors' samples. Both conserved end residues are part of each CDR3. A D gene is named only where the DNA matches it firmly. Some rows have no size entry. The others give once, few or many, or a class for an expanded clone.

V gene	D gene	clone size	J gene	CDR3 protein	CDR3 DNA
TRBV9	TRBD1	many	TRBJ2-7	CASSEGQGISYEQYF	TGTGCCAGCAGCGAGGGACAGGGGATCTCCTACGAGCAGTACTTC
TRBV6-2/TRBV6-3	NA	few	TRBJ2-7	CASSRVGESYEQYF	TGTGCCAGCAGTCGAGTCGGGGAGAGCTACGAGCAGTACTTC
TRBV29-1	TRBD2	many	TRBJ2-1	CSVEGGGTYNEQFF	TGCAGCGTTGAAGGCGGGGGGACCTACAATGAGCAGTTCTTC
TRBV20-1	TRBD1	few	TRBJ1-1	CSVRDRGNSFF	TGCAGTGTGCGGGACAGGGGCAACTCTTTCTTT
TRBV6-6	TRBD2	NA	TRBJ2-3	CASSYFQRGGRTDTQYF	TGTGCCAGCAGTTACTTTCAGCGGGGGGGCCGAACAGATACGCAGTATTTT
TRBV12-3/TRBV12-4	NA	many	TRBJ1-6	CASSLALGSPLHF	TGTGCCAGCAGTTTAGCGCTGGGTTCACCCCTCCACTTT
TRBV27	TRBD1	few	TRBJ2-2	CASSFPRDREANTGELFF	TGTGCCAGCAGTTTCCCCCGGGACAGGGAAGCGAACACCGGGGAGCTGTTTTTT
TRBV5-6	TRBD1	NA	TRBJ1-2	CASSTGDDYGYTF	TGTGCCAGCAGCACAGGGGACGACTATGGCTACACCTTC
TRBV7-2	NA	few	TRBJ1-1	CASSLAWAENTEAFF	TGTGCCAGCAGCTTAGCGTGGGCGGAGAACACTGAAGCTTTCTTT
TRBV12-3/TRBV12-4	NA	NA	TRBJ1-6	CASSKDGLTLHF	TGTGCCAGCAGTAAGGACGGCCTGACCCTCCACTTT
TRBV5-1	NA	many	TRBJ2-1	CASGGSRRNEQFF	TGCGCCAGCGGCGGTAGTCGGAGGAATGAGCAGTTCTTC
TRBV11-1	NA	NA	TRBJ2-4	CASSRGFLAKNIQYF	TGTGCCAGCAGCCGAGGGTTTCTAGCCAAAAACATTCAGTACTTC
TRBV7-8	NA	NA	TRBJ1-1	CASSLFMGNTEAFF	TGTGCCAGCAGCTTATTCATGGGGAACACTGAAGCTTTCTTT
TRBV7-6	TRBD1	NA	TRBJ1-2	CASSLAEGQGGYTF	TGTGCCAGCAGCTTAGCCGAAGGACAGGGGGGCTACACCTTC
TRBV7-2	TRBD1	few	TRBJ2-5	CASSKGQGQETQYF	TGTGCCAGCAGCAAAGGACAGGGACAAGAGACCCAGTACTTC
TRBV3-1	NA	many	TRBJ1-1	CASSQVPGFPEAFF	TGTGCCAGCAGCCAAGTACCGGGGTTCCCTGAAGCTTTCTTT
TRBV12-3/TRBV12-4	NA	NA	TRBJ1-5	CASSPWGVQPQHF	TGTGCCAGCAGCCCGTGGGGAGTTCAGCCCCAGCATTTT
TRBV12-3/TRBV12-4	TRBD2	NA	TRBJ2-2	CASSSLAGGAGELFF	TGTGCCAGCAGTTCGCTAGCGGGGGGCGCCGGGGAGCTGTTTTTT
TRBV10-3	TRBD1	NA	TRBJ1-1	CAISGQGGENTEAFF	TGTGCCATCTCGGGACAGGGGGGGGAGAACACTGAAGCTTTCTTT
TRBV6-2/TRBV6-3	TRBD2	NA	TRBJ2-7	CASSRLADPYEQYF	TGTGCCAGCAGTCGACTAGCGGACCCGTACGAGCAGTACTTC
TRBV7-2	NA	many	TRBJ2-7	CASSSSQGWYEQYF	TGTGCCAGCAGCTCGAGCCAGGGGTGGTACGAGCAGTACTTC
TRBV27	NA	few	TRBJ2-5	CASRSLETQYF	TGTGCCAGCAGATCCTTAGAGACCCAGTACTTC
TRBV11-2	TRBD2	few	TRBJ2-1	CASSSDAGDEQFF	TGTGCCAGCAGCTCCGACGCGGGGGATGAGCAGTTCTTC
TRBV6-2/TRBV6-3	NA	few	TRBJ1-5	CASSYYGQNQPQHF	TGTGCCAGCAGTTACTACGGACAGAATCAGCCCCAGCATTTT
TRBV18	TRBD1	few	TRBJ1-5	CASSPPGGNGNQPQHF	TGTGCCAGCTCACCCCCAGGGGGCAACGGCAATCAGCCCCAGCATTTT
TRBV6-1	NA	few	TRBJ1-4	CASSDVDINEKLFF	TGTGCCAGCAGTGATGTGGACATTAATGAAAAACTGTTTTTT
TRBV27	NA	many	TRBJ1-5	CASSFVGTSNQPQHF	TGTGCCAGCAGTTTCGTAGGGACTAGCAATCAGCCCCAGCATTTT
TRBV29-1	TRBD2	many	TRBJ2-7	CSACGGPPYEQYF	TGCAGCGCGTGCGGGGGGCCGCCCTACGAGCAGTACTTC
TRBV7-9	TRBD1	many	TRBJ1-1	CASSDRGQTEAFF	TGTGCCAGCAGCGACAGGGGGCAAACTGAAGCTTTCTTT
TRBV20-1	NA	few	TRBJ1-6	CSARDEGNNSPLHF	TGCAGTGCTAGAGATGAGGGGAATAATTCACCCCTCCACTTT
TRBV3-1	TRBD1	many	TRBJ1-1	CASSNNRGPGDTEAFF	TGTGCCAGCAGCAACAACAGGGGGCCTGGGGACACTGAAGCTTTCTTT
TRBV6-5	TRBD1	few	TRBJ1-1	CASSWGQHLNTEAFF	TGTGCCAGCAGTTGGGGACAGCACTTGAACACTGAAGCTTTCTTT
TRBV25-1	NA	NA	TRBJ2-1	CASSESGASTYNEQFF	TGTGCCAGCAGTGAATCCGGAGCTTCCACCTACAATGAGCAGTTCTTC
TRBV14	NA	NA	TRBJ2-7	CASSQRYSQPYEQYF	TGTGCCAGCAGCCAACGTTACAGCCAGCCCTACGAGCAGTACTTC
TRBV12-3/TRBV12-4	TRBD1	many	TRBJ2-5	CASRGRQGWEETQYF	TGTGCCAGCAGGGGTCGACAGGGATGGGAAGAGACCCAGTACTTC
TRBV4-3	TRBD1	few	TRBJ1-5	CASSQSWTGGNQPQHF	TGCGCCAGCAGCCAATCTTGGACAGGGGGAAATCAGCCCCAGCATTTT
TRBV2	TRBD1	few	TRBJ2-6	CASRRPTGTGAKSGANVLTF	TGTGCCAGCAGACGACCGACCGGGACAGGGGCTAAATCTGGGGCCAACGTCCTGACTTTC
TRBV20-1	TRBD1	many	TRBJ1-4	CSARRSGGLFF	TGCAGTGCTCGCCGATCAGGGGGACTGTTTTTT
TRBV7-2	TRBD2	NA	TRBJ2-5	CASSWTPSGGQTQYF	TGTGCCAGCAGCTGGACCCCCAGCGGGGGTCAGACCCAGTACTTC